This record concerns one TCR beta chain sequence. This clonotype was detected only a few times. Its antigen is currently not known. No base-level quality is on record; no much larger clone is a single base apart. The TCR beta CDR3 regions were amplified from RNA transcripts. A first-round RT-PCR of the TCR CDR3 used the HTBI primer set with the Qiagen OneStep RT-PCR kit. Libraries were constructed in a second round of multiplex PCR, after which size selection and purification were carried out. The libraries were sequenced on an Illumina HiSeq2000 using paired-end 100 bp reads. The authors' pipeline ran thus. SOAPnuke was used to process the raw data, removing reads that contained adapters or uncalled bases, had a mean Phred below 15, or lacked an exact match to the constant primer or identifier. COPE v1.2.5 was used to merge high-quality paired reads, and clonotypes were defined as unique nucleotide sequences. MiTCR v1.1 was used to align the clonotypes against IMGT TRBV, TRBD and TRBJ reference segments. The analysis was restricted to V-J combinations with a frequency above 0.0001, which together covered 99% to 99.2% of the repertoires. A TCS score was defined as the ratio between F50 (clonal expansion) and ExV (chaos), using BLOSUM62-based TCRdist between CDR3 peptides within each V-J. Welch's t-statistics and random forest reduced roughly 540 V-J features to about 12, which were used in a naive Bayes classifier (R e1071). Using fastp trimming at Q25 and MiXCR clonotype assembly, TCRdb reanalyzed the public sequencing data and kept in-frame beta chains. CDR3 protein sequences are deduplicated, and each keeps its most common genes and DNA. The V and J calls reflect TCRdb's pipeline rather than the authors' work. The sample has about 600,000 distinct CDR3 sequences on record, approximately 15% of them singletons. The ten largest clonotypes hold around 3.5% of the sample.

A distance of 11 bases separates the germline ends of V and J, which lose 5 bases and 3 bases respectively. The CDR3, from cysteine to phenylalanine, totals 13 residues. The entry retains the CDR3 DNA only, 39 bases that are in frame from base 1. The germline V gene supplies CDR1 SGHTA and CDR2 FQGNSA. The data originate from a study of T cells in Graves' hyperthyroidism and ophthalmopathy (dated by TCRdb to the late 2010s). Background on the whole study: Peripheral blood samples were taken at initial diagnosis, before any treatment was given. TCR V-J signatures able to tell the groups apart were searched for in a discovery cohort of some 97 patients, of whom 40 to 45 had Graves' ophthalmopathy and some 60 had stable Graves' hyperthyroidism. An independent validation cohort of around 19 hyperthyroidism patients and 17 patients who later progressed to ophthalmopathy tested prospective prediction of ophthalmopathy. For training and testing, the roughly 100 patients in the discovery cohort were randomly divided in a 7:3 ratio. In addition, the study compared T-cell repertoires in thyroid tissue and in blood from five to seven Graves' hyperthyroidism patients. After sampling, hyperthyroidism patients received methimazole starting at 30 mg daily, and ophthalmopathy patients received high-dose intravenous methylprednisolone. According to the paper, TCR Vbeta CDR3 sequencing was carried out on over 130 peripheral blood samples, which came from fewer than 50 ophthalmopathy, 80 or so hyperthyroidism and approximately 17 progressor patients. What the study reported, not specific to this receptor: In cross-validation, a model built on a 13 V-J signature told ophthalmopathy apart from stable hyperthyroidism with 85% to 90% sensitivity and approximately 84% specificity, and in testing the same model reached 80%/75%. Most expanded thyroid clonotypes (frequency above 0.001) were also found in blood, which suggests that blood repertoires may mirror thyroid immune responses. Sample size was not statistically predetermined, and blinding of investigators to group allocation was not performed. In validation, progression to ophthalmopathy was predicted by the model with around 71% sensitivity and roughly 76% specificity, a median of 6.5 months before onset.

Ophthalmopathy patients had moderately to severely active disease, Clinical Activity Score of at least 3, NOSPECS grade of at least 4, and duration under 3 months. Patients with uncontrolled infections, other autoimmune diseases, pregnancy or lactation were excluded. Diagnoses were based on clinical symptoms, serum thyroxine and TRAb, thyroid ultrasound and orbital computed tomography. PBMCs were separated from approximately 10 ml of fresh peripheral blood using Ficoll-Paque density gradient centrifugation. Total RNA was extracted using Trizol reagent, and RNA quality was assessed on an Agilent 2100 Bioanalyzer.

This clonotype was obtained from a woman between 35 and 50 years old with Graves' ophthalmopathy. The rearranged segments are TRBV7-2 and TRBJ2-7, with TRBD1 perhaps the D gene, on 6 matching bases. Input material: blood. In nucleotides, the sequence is TGTGCCAGCAGCCGGACAGCTTTCTACGAGCAGTACTTC. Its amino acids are CASSRTAFYEQYF.